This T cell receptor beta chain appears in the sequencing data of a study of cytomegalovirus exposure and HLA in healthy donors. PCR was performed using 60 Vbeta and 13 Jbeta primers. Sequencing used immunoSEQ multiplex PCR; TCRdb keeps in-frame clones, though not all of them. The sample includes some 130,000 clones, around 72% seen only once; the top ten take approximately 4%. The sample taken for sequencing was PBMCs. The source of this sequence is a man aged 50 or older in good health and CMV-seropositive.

The CDR3, as DNA: TGTGCCAGCAGTACCGGACAGGGGCTAAATCAGCCCCAGCATTTT. Its translation: CASSTGQGLNQPQHF. The chain employs TRBV6-5 and TRBJ1-5; 9 nucleotides agree with TRBD1. The V and J ends lost 5 bases and 4 bases, in that order; junction bases with no gene match: 6. The CDR3 is 15 residues long. Germline CDR1 is MNHEY and CDR2 is SVGAGI.